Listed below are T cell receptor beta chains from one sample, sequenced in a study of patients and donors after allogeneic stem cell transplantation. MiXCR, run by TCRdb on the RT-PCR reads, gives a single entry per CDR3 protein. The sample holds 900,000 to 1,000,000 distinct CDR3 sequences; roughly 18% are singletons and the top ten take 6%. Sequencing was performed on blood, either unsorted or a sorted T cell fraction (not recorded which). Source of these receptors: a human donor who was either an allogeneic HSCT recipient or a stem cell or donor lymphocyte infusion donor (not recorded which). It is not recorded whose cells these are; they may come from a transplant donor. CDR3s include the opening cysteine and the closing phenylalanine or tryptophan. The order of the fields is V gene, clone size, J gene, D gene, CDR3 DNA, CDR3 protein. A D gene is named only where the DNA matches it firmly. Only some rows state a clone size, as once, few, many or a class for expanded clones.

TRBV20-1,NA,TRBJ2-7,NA,TGCAGTGCTAGTCCGGACAGTAGTAACGAGCAGTACTTC,CSASPDSSNEQYF
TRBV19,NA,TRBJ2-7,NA,TGTGCCAGTAAAGGGGGGGGATACGAGCAGTACTTC,CASKGGGYEQYF
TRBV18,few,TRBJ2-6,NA,TGTGCCAGCTCACCGGATGGGGCCAACGTCCTGACTTTC,CASSPDGANVLTF
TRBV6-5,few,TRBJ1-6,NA,TGTGCCAGCAGTTACGTAGGAGCTCGGAATAATTCACCCCTCCACTTT,CASSYVGARNNSPLHF
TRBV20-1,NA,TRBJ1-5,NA,TGCAGTGCTAGGAATCAGGGCGGCAATCAGCCCCAGCATTTT,CSARNQGGNQPQHF
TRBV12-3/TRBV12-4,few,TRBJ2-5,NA,TGTGCCAGCAGTCCCCCGCTGTCGGCCCAGTACTTC,CASSPPLSAQYF
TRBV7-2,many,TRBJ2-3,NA,TGTGCCAGCAGCTTAGGTCCAGATACGCAGTATTTT,CASSLGPDTQYF
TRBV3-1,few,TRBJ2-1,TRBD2,TGTGCCAGCAGCCAATTTGCGGGGGGGTACAATGAGCAGTTCTTC,CASSQFAGGYNEQFF
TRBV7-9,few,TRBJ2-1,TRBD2,TGTGCCAGCAGCCTCAGCGGGGGGGTCTCTAATGAGCAGTTCTTC,CASSLSGGVSNEQFF
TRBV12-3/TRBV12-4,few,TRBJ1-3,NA,TGTGCCAGCCCCACGAATGGAGGGTCTGGAAACACCATGTATTTT,CASPTNGGSGNTMYF
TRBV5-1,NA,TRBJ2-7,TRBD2,TGCGCCAGCAGCATATGGACTAGCGGGATATCGGGCGAGCAGTACTTC,CASSIWTSGISGEQYF
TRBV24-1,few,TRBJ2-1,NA,TGTGCCACCAGTGAGGTGGACAATGAGCAGTTCTTC,CATSEVDNEQFF
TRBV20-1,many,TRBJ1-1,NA,TGCAGTGCTGGCGGACCCCCTAACACTGAAGCTTTCTTT,CSAGGPPNTEAFF
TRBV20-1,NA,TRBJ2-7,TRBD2,TGCAGTGCTAGAGGGGCTAGCGGGAAGTACGAGCAGTACTTC,CSARGASGKYEQYF
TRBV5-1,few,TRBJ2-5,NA,TGCGCCAGCAGCTTGGGGTCGGGGGTTGAGGAGACCCAGTACTTC,CASSLGSGVEETQYF
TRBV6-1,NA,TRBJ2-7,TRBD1,TGTGCCAGCACCCTCGGCGGGACAGGGGGCTACGAGCAGTACTTC,CASTLGGTGGYEQYF
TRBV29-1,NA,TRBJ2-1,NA,TGCAGCTCCGGGGGCAATGAGCAGTTCTTC,CSSGGNEQFF
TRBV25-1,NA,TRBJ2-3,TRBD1,TGTGCGACGAGGGGGCTAGCTTACACAGATACGCAGTATTTT,CATRGLAYTDTQYF
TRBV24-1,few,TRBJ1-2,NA,TGTGCCACCAGTGATCTACCAGGGATGGGTGGCTACACCTTC,CATSDLPGMGGYTF
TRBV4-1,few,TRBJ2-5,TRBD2,TGCGCCAGCAGCCAAGGAGGACTAGCGGGAGGCCAAGAGACCCAGTACTTC,CASSQGGLAGGQETQYF